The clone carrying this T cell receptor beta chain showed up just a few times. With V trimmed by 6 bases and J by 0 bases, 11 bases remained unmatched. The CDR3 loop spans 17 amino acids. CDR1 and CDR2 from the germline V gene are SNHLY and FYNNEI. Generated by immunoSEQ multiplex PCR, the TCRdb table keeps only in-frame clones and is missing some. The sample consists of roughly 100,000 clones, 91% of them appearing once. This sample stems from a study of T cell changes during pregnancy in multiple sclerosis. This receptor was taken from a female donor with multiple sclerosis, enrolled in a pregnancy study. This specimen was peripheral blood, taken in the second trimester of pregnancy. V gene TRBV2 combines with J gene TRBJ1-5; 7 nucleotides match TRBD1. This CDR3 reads CASRETGRLYSNQPQHF. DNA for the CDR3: TGTGCCAGCAGAGAGACAGGGAGGCTATATAGCAATCAGCCCCAGCATTTT.